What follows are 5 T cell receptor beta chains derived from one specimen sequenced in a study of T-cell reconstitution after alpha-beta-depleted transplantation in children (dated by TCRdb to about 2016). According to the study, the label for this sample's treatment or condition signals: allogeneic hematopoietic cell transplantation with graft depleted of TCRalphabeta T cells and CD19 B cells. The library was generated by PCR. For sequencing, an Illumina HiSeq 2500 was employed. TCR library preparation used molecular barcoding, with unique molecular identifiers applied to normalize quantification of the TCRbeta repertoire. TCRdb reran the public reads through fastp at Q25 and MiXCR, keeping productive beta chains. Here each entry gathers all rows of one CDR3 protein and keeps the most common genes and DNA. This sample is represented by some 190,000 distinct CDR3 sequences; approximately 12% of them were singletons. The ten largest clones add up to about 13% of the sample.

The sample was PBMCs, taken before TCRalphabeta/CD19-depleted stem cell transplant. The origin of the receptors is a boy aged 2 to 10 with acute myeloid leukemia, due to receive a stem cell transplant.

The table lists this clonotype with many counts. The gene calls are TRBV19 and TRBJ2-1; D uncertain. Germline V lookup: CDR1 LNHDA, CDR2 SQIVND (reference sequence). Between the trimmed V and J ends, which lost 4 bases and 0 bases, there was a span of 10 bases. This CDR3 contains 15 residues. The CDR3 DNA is TGTGCCAGTAGTAGATGGTCTTCCTCCTACAATGAGCAGTTCTTC. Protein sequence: CASSRWSSSYNEQFF.

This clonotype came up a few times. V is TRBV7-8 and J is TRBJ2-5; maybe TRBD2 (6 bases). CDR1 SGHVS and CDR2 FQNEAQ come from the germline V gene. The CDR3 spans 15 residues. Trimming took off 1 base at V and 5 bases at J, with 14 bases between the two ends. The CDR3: CASSLVVWGEETQYF. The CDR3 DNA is TGTGCCAGCAGCTTAGTTGTCTGGGGGGAGGAGACCCAGTACTTC.

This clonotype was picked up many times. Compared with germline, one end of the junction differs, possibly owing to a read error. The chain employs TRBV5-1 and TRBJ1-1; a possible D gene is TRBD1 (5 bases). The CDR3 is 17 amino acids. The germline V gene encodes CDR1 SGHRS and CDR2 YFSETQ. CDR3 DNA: TGCGCCAGCAGCTATAAGCGCTACCAGGGAATGAACACTGAAGCTTTTTTT. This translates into CASSYKRYQGMNTEAFF.

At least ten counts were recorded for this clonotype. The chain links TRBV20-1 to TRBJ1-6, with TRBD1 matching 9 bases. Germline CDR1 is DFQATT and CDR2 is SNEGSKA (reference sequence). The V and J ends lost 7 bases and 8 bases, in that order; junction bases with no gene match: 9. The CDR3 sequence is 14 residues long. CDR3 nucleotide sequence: TGCAGTGAGGGGATGGGACAGGGTGATTCACCCCTCCACTTT. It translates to CSEGMGQGDSPLHF.

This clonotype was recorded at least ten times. Here the CDR3 reads CASSFGGPGETQYF. In DNA, the CDR3 is TGTGCCAGCAGCTTTGGGGGGCCTGGGGAGACCCAGTACTTC. The chain uses TRBV12-3 or TRBV12-4 and TRBJ2-5; D is tentatively TRBD1 or TRBD2 (6 bases each). The CDR3 is 14 amino acids. The V gene lost 6 bases and the J gene lost 5 bases, with 16 bases spanning the gap.